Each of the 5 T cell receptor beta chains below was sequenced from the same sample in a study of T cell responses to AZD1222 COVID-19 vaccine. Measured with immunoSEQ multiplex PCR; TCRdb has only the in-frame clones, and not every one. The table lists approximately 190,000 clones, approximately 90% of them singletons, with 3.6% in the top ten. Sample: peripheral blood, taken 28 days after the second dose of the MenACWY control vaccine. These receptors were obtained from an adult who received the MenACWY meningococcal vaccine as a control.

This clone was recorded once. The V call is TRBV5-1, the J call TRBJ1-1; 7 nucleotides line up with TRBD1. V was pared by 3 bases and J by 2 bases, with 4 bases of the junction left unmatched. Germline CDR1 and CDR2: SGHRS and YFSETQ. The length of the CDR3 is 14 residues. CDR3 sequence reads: CASSSGQINTEAFF. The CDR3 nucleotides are TGCGCCAGCAGCTCGGGACAGATAAACACTGAAGCTTTCTTT.

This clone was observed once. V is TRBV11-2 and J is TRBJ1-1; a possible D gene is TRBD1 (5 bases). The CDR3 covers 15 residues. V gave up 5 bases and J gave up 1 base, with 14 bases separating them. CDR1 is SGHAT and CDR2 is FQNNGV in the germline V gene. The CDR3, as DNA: TGTGCCAGCAGCCCCAGACAGATAGGGAACACTGAAGCTTTCTTT. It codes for CASSPRQIGNTEAFF.

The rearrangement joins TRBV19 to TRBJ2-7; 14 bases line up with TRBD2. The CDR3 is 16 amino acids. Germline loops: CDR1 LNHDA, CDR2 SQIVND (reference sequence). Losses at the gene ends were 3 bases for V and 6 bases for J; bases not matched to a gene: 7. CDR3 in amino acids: CASSIRPGLAGAEQYF. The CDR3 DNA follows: TGTGCCAGTAGTATTCGGCCGGGACTAGCGGGAGCCGAGCAGTACTTC.

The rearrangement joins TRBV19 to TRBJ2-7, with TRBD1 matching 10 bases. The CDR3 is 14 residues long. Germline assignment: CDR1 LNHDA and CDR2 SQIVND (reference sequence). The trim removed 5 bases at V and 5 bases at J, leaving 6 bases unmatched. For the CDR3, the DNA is TGTGCCAGTAGTGGGGGACAGGGGTTCCACGAGCAGTACTTC. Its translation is CASSGGQGFHEQYF.

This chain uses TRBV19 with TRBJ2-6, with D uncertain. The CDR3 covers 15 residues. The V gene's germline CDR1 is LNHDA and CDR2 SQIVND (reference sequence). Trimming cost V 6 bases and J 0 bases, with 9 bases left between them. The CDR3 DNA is TGTGCCAGTAGCTTACGGACCTCTGGGGCCAACGTCCTGACTTTC. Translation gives CASSLRTSGANVLTF.